One and the same sample provided the 26 T cell receptor beta chains below, sequenced in a study of blood T cell repertoires in COVID-19. Here immunoSEQ multiplex PCR was the method, and the copy in TCRdb shows in-frame clones only, minus some. The sample contains 150,000 to 200,000 clones, 86% of which appear only once. The sequencing sample was made of peripheral blood. These receptors were collected from a man aged 45-65 years with active or convalescent COVID-19.

The gene calls are TRBV24-1 and TRBJ2-5; the D is unclear. Germline V lookup: CDR1 KGHDR, CDR2 SFDVKD. Trimming took 4 bases from V and 0 from J, leaving 14 bases between them. The CDR3 is 16 residues long. The DNA for the CDR3 is TGTGCCACCAGTGACACTTTTGGGCTCGACCAAGAGACCCAGTACTTC. It is translated as CATSDTFGLDQETQYF.

The chain employs TRBV29-1 and TRBJ1-1; unclear D gene. This CDR3 has 12 amino acids. V lost 3 bases to trimming and J lost 3 bases, with 8 bases between them. CDR1 is SQVTM, CDR2 ANQGSEA, per germline. DNA of the CDR3: TGCAGCGTTGACAGGACTGACACTGAAGCTTTCTTT. The encoded protein is CSVDRTDTEAFF.

V usage is TRBV10-3 and J usage is TRBJ2-7; TRBD1 might be the D (6 bases). V was shortened by 0 bases and J by 0 bases, with 9 bases between the two germline ends. This CDR3 comprises 15 residues. Germline V lookup: CDR1 ENHRY, CDR2 SYGVKD. The CDR3 DNA sequence: TGTGCCATCAGTGAGTCGACAGGAAACTCCTACGAGCAGTACTTC. This translates into CAISESTGNSYEQYF.

This rearrangement joins TRBV6-1 to TRBJ2-3, with 8 bases lining up with TRBD1. The CDR3 is made up of 18 amino acids. The junction had 8 bases not matched to a gene; V was cut back by 0 bases and J by 0 bases. Per the germline V gene, CDR1 is MNHNS and CDR2 is SASEGT. The CDR3 loop is CASSEAPGTGHSTDTQYF. The CDR3, as DNA: TGTGCCAGCAGTGAAGCACCTGGGACAGGACATAGCACAGATACGCAGTATTTT.

The chain recombines TRBV7-2 with TRBJ2-5; D perhaps matches TRBD2 (6 bases). With 5 bases removed from V and 2 bases from J, the gap between germline ends came to 9 bases. The CDR3 covers 13 residues. The germline CDR1 and CDR2 sequences are SGHTA and FQGNSA. As DNA, the CDR3 is TGTGCCAGCAGCCTAGGACTACAAGAGACCCAGTACTTC. This sequence encodes CASSLGLQETQYF.

This chain links TRBV6-5 with TRBJ2-1; the match to TRBD1 covers 7 bases. Germline V lookup: CDR1 MNHEY, CDR2 SVGAGI. V lost 5 bases, J lost 10 bases, and 11 bases stayed unmatched. This CDR3 is built from 14 residues. CDR3 coding DNA: TGTGCCAGCAGTAAGACAGGGCCTACAAGCGAGCAGTTCTTC. It codes for CASSKTGPTSEQFF.

The J gene is TRBJ2-7, the V gene TRBV21-1; the table calls TRBD2, which could not be checked here. TRBV21-1 is termed a pseudogene. This CDR3 contains 18 residues. The CDR3 DNA sequence: TGTGCCAGCAGCAAAGCAGGCCTAGCGGGAGGTCATACCTACGAGCAGTACTTC. Protein product: CASSKAGLAGGHTYEQYF.

The J gene is TRBJ2-7, the V gene TRBV11-2; D is undetermined. Trimming removed 7 bases at V and 0 bases at J, with 4 bases between. The CDR3 totals 11 residues. CDR1 and CDR2 from the germline V gene are SGHAT and FQNNGV. The CDR3 DNA reads TGTGCCAGCACGAGCTCCTACGAGCAGTACTTC. Protein: CASTSSYEQYF. The entire variable domain, with the rest obtained from reference TRBV11-2 and TRBJ2-7, is as follows: EAGVAQSPRYKIIEKRQSVAFWCNPISGHATLYWYQQILGQGPKLLIQFQNNGVVDDSQLPKDRFSAERLKGVDSTLKIQPAKLEDSAVYLCASTSSYEQYFGPGTRLTVT.

This rearrangement joins TRBV19 to TRBJ1-3; tentatively, D is TRBD1 (6 bases). CDR1 is LNHDA, CDR2 SQIVND, per germline (reference sequence). Trimming stripped 9 bases from V and 1 base from J, with 10 bases between. The CDR3 totals 13 residues. DNA for the CDR3: TGTGCCAGCAGAACAGGGTCTGGAAACACCATATATTTT. Translated: CASRTGSGNTIYF.

There are a few counts of this clone. The chain links TRBV10-3 to TRBJ2-7; 8 bases are shared with TRBD1. Germline assignment: CDR1 ENHRY and CDR2 SYGVKD. Trimming at V came to 3 bases and at J to 5 bases, leaving 3 bases not matched to a gene. The CDR3 covers 13 residues. CDR3: CAISEAGGDEQYF. For the CDR3, the DNA is TGTGCCATCAGTGAAGCAGGGGGCGACGAGCAGTACTTC.

The chain is built from TRBV7-9 and TRBJ1-2; 10 nucleotides match TRBD1. Germline lookup yields CDR1 SEHNR and CDR2 FQNEAQ (reference sequence). V was clipped by 2 bases and J by 4 bases; unmatched bases: 7. This CDR3 has 16 residues. This chain's CDR3 is CASSLRGGQGGYGYTF. DNA for the CDR3: TGTGCCAGCAGCTTAAGAGGTGGACAGGGGGGCTATGGCTACACCTTC. Looking up the rest from reference TRBV7-9 and TRBJ1-2 gives the full variable domain: DTGVSQNPRHKITKRGQNVTFRCDPISEHNRLYWYRQTLGQGPEFLTYFQNEAQLEKSRLLSDRFSAERPKGSFSTLEIQRTEQGDSAMYLCASSLRGGQGGYGYTFGSGTRLTVV.

This chain joins TRBV3-1 (or the pseudogene TRBV3-2) and TRBJ2-3; 9 bases line up with TRBD2. Trimming cost V 1 base and J 2 bases; bases outside gene matches: 13. The CDR3 has 19 amino acids. Per germline, CDR1 LGHDT and CDR2 YNNKEL (reference sequence). The CDR3 spells CASSQVPAGGSHVTDTQYF. The CDR3 coding sequence is TGTGCCAGCAGCCAAGTCCCGGCGGGGGGGTCCCATGTCACAGATACGCAGTATTTT.

The table lists this clone with many counts. The rearrangement joins TRBV3-1 (or the pseudogene TRBV3-2) to TRBJ1-2; 8 bases match TRBD1. Trimming removed 6 bases from V and 8 bases from J; junction bases left unmatched: 11. The CDR3 has 14 amino acids. Germline CDR1 and CDR2: LGHDT and YNNKEL (reference sequence). The CDR3 bases are TGTGCCAGCAGTCTCGAAGCCAGGGGGCAGGGCTACACCTTC. Protein: CASSLEARGQGYTF.

The chain recombines TRBV27 with TRBJ1-1; D is unresolved. Germline CDR1 and CDR2: MNHEY and SMNVEV (reference sequence). Trimming removed 6 bases at V and 1 base at J, with 12 bases between. This CDR3 is 14 amino acids long. The CDR3 loop is CASRPPLRNTEAFF. DNA for the CDR3: TGTGCCAGCAGGCCACCCCTGAGGAACACTGAAGCTTTCTTT.

The chain joins TRBV7-9 to TRBJ1-1; D is possibly TRBD1 (5 bases). V lost 2 bases to trimming and J lost 2 bases, with 6 bases between them. The germline gives CDR1 SEHNR, CDR2 FQNEAQ (reference sequence). This CDR3 spans 13 amino acids. The DNA for the CDR3 is TGTGCCAGCAGCTTAACAGGAAACACTGAAGCTTTCTTT. Protein: CASSLTGNTEAFF.

This rearrangement joins TRBV30 to TRBJ1-5; 10 bases fit TRBD1. The V gene end was trimmed by 1 base and the J gene end by 6 bases; junction bases not matched to a gene: 21. Germline loops: CDR1 GTSNPN, CDR2 SVGIG (reference sequence). The CDR3 spans 20 residues. The CDR3 DNA sequence: TGTGCCTGGAGTGACCCTTTTTTTGGGACAGGGGACCCTCTCGGTCAGCCCCAGCATTTT. It yields the protein CAWSDPFFGTGDPLGQPQHF.

The rearrangement uses TRBV18 and TRBJ2-1; 7 bases line up with TRBD1. This CDR3 contains 16 residues. V shed 5 bases, J shed 0 bases, and the junction held 7 bases outside the gene matches. Germline CDR1 and CDR2: KGHSH and LQKENI. This CDR3 reads CASSSTQGDSYNEQFF. CDR3 sequence (DNA): TGTGCCAGCTCATCAACGCAGGGGGACTCCTACAATGAGCAGTTCTTC.

This clone was observed a few times. The chain carries TRBV6-4 and TRBJ1-2, with 11 nucleotides matching TRBD1. The J segment lost 4 bases and the V segment lost 4 bases, leaving 2 bases of the junction unmatched. This CDR3 has 14 amino acids. The germline V gene encodes CDR1 MRHNA and CDR2 SNTAGT. In DNA form, the CDR3 reads TGTGCCAGCAGTGGGACAGGGGGCGGCTATGGCTACACCTTC. Protein: CASSGTGGGYGYTF.

V usage is TRBV4-1 and J usage is TRBJ1-2; D might be TRBD1 (6 bases). The V and J ends lost 2 bases and 1 base respectively, with 14 bases between them. The CDR3 totals 16 residues. CDR1 and CDR2 (germline): MGHRA, YSYEKL. For the CDR3, the DNA is TGCGCCAGCAGCCAACCCCAGGGGTTTTTTAACTATGGCTACACCTTC. Protein: CASSQPQGFFNYGYTF.

V and J are TRBV2 and TRBJ2-3, with D possibly matching TRBD2 (6 bases). Trimming cost V 0 bases and J 2 bases, with 15 bases left between them. CDR1 is SNHLY, CDR2 FYNNEI, per germline. The CDR3 is 17 amino acids. CDR3 loop: CASSEAQAWDFTDTQYF. The CDR3 coding sequence is TGTGCCAGCAGTGAAGCGCAGGCTTGGGACTTCACAGATACGCAGTATTTT.

In its sample, this clone was seen once. The rearrangement uses TRBV30 and TRBJ1-5; D is unclear. V lost 0 bases to trimming and J lost 0 bases, with 12 bases between them. The CDR3 is 16 amino acids. Per the germline V gene, CDR1 is GTSNPN and CDR2 is SVGIG (reference sequence). CDR3 in amino acids: CAWSVRGGNSNQPQHF. The CDR3 region has the DNA TGTGCCTGGAGTGTACGTGGAGGGAATAGCAATCAGCCCCAGCATTTT.

The chain is built from TRBV5-4 and TRBJ2-7; TRBD2 matches 10 bases. The CDR3 sequence is 15 residues long. Germline values: CDR1 SGHNT, CDR2 YYREEE (reference sequence). V shed 0 bases, J shed 5 bases, and the junction held 5 bases outside the gene matches. CDR3 sequence: CASSLAGTSADEQYF. The CDR3 region has the DNA TGTGCCAGCAGCTTGGCCGGGACTAGCGCGGACGAGCAGTACTTC. The whole variable domain, remainder taken from reference TRBV5-4 and TRBJ2-7, is ETGVTQSPTHLIKTRGQQVTLRCSSQSGHNTVSWYQQALGQGPQFIFQYYREEENGRGNFPPRFSGLQFPNYSSELNVNALELDDSALYLCASSLAGTSADEQYFGPGTRLTVT.

The J gene is TRBJ1-4, the V gene TRBV10-3; tentatively, D is TRBD1 (5 bases). V was trimmed by 2 bases and J by 11 bases, leaving 12 bases between them. Germline CDR1 is ENHRY and CDR2 is SYGVKD. The length of the CDR3 is 13 residues. CDR3: CAISEEQGGKLFF. DNA of the CDR3: TGTGCCATCAGTGAGGAGCAGGGAGGGAAACTGTTTTTT.

V gene TRBV28 combines with J gene TRBJ2-2; TRBD2 might be the D (5 bases). Germline values: CDR1 MDHEN, CDR2 SYDVKM. This CDR3 comprises 15 residues. V lost 6 bases to trimming and J lost 1 base, with 12 bases between them. In nucleotides, the CDR3 is TGTGCCAGCAGCCCGACTATGATGAACACCGGGGAGCTGTTTTTT. Protein sequence: CASSPTMMNTGELFF.

J is TRBJ2-2 and V is TRBV7-5; TRBD1 reflects the table's D call only, with no check against the DNA. TRBV7-5 is a pseudogene locus. The CDR3 is made up of 17 amino acids. The CDR3 reads CVRSLDTGVVNTGELFF. DNA of the CDR3: TGTGTCAGAAGCTTGGACACAGGCGTGGTAAACACCGGGGAGCTGTTTTTT.

The genes are TRBV5-6 and TRBJ2-3, with D possibly being TRBD2 (5 bases). The germline V gene has CDR1 SGHDT and CDR2 YYEEEE. V was pared by 1 base and J by 2 bases, with 11 bases between. This CDR3 region has 15 residues. In DNA, the CDR3 is TGTGCCAGCAGCTTGTTGCCGGACTCCACAGATACGCAGTATTTT. This sequence encodes CASSLLPDSTDTQYF.